The 32 T cell receptor beta chains below were found in one sample sequenced in a study of OX40 agonist ivuxolimab in advanced cancers. The assay was immunoSEQ multiplex PCR, and TCRdb's table has in-frame clones only and misses some. Of about 17,000 clones in the sample, roughly 75% were seen once. Sequencing used CD4+ or CD8+ T cells sorted from blood, obtained in a trial of the OX40 agonist ivuxolimab. The receptor source for this set is an adult with an advanced solid tumor such as melanoma, head and neck, liver or kidney cancer.

This clone was seen a single time. The chain has TRBV19 and TRBJ2-3, with TRBD2 identical over 12 bases. Germline V gene lookup returns CDR1 LNHDA and CDR2 SQIVND (reference sequence). With 6 bases clipped from V and 5 bases from J, the junction kept 6 bases outside the gene matches. The CDR3 is 15 amino acids. CDR3 region: CASRVTSGSLDTQYF. DNA for the CDR3: TGTGCCAGTAGGGTGACTAGCGGGAGTCTAGATACGCAGTATTTT.

The sample holds one count of this clone. The chain employs TRBV4-1 and TRBJ1-2, with 11 bases aligning to TRBD1. The ends lost 4 bases at V and 2 bases at J; junction bases unmatched: 9. The CDR3 sequence is 17 residues long. Germline lookup yields CDR1 MGHRA and CDR2 YSYEKL. The DNA for the CDR3 is TGCGCCAGCAGCCCTGGGGGACAGGGGGTTCCAAACTATGGCTACACCTTC. Amino acid sequence: CASSPGGQGVPNYGYTF.

J is TRBJ1-2 and V is TRBV27; 8 positions match TRBD1. The CDR3 spans 13 residues. V lost 6 bases and J lost 6; bases outside the gene matches: 6. Germline lookup yields CDR1 MNHEY and CDR2 SMNVEV (reference sequence). The CDR3 region has the DNA TGTGCCAGCAGCCGAGGACAGGGACATGGCTACACCTTC. It specifies CASSRGQGHGYTF.

The chain uses TRBV27 and TRBJ1-2; D is ambiguous. The germline V gene has CDR1 MNHEY and CDR2 SMNVEV (reference sequence). The CDR3 totals 13 residues. Trimming cost V 0 bases and J 8 bases, with 10 bases left between them. The CDR3 is CASSLSSVSGYTF. In nucleotides, the CDR3 is TGTGCCAGCAGTTTATCGAGTGTTTCAGGCTACACCTTC.

This chain uses TRBV9 with TRBJ2-6, with D perhaps matching TRBD1 (6 bases). V lost 4 bases, J lost 0 bases, and 11 bases lay in between. There are 16 residues in the CDR3. CDR1 is SGDLS and CDR2 is YYNGEE in the germline V gene. CDR3 bases: TGTGCCAGCAGCTTTCACAGGGTCTCTGGGGCCAACGTCCTGACTTTC. Translation gives CASSFHRVSGANVLTF.

This clone occurred a few times. The J gene is TRBJ2-7, the V gene TRBV9, with 8 bases aligning to TRBD1. V was clipped by 3 bases and J by 2 bases; unmatched bases: 4. This CDR3 comprises 14 residues. Per germline, CDR1 SGDLS and CDR2 YYNGEE. The CDR3, as DNA: TGTGCCAGCAGCGCCCCGGGACAGGCCTACGAGCAGTACTTC. This gives the protein CASSAPGQAYEQYF.

This clone was seen only a few times. The chain links TRBV19 to TRBJ2-1, with D unresolved. This CDR3 comprises 14 residues. Germline V gene sequence: CDR1 LNHDA, CDR2 SQIVND (reference sequence). Trimming cost V 0 bases and J 6 bases, with 9 bases left between them. This CDR3 reads CASSIDLGLNEQFF. DNA of the CDR3: TGTGCCAGTAGTATAGATCTCGGCCTCAATGAGCAGTTCTTC.

Relative to its sample, this clone is medium-sized (0.01 to 0.1%). Additional DNA sequences in this sample encode the identical CDR3. The genes are TRBV5-4 and TRBJ1-1; D unclear. Trimming left V 1 base short and J 5 bases short, with 9 bases between. CDR1 and CDR2 (germline): SGHNT, YYREEE (reference sequence). The CDR3 consists of 13 residues. In DNA, the CDR3 is TGTGCCAGCAGCTTGTTGGGTGGGACTGAAGCTTTCTTT. Protein sequence: CASSLLGGTEAFF.

The chain combines TRBV2 with TRBJ1-1; D is perhaps TRBD1 (5 bases). The V gene lost 2 bases and the J gene lost 3 bases, with 10 bases spanning the gap. There are 14 residues in the CDR3. Per the germline V gene, CDR1 is SNHLY and CDR2 is FYNNEI. In DNA form, the CDR3 reads TGTGCCAGCAGTGAATTGGGGGGAGACACTGAAGCTTTCTTT. The encoded protein is CASSELGGDTEAFF. The variable domain in full, completed from reference TRBV2 and TRBJ1-1, reads EPEVTQTPSHQVTQMGQEVILRCVPISNHLYFYWYRQILGQKVEFLVSFYNNEISEKSEIFDDQFSVERPDGSNFTLKIRSTKLEDSAMYFCASSELGGDTEAFFGQGTRLTVV.

This clone is medium-sized by share. The chain uses TRBV7-9 and TRBJ2-7; no firm D call. The V and J ends lost 7 bases and 0 bases respectively, with 10 bases between them. Germline V gene lookup returns CDR1 SEHNR and CDR2 FQNEAQ (reference sequence). The CDR3 is 13 residues long. The CDR3 sequence is CASKEGDSYEQYF. The CDR3 DNA reads TGTGCCAGCAAGGAAGGCGACTCCTACGAGCAGTACTTC.

The genes are TRBV29-1 and TRBJ2-5; the match to TRBD1 covers 7 bases. The CDR3 has 12 amino acids. With V trimmed by 6 bases and J by 3 bases, 4 bases remained unmatched. Germline CDR1 and CDR2: SQVTM and ANQGSEA. The CDR3 region has the DNA TGCAGCGTCGGGACAGCTGAAGAGACCCAGTACTTC. Its protein is CSVGTAEETQYF.

V is TRBV5-1 and J is TRBJ2-1; TRBD1 or TRBD2 may be the D gene (5 bases each). The CDR3 consists of 15 residues. CDR1 and CDR2 from the germline V gene are SGHRS and YFSETQ. Trimming cost V 0 bases and J 6 bases, with 13 bases left between them. The CDR3 loop is CASSLVGTEVNEQFF. CDR3 coding DNA: TGCGCCAGCAGCTTGGTTGGGACGGAGGTCAATGAGCAGTTCTTC.

CDR3 sequence reads: CASSDSRDTEAFF. In nucleotides, the CDR3 is TGTGCCAGCAGTGACTCCAGGGACACTGAAGCTTTCTTT. V and J are TRBV6-4 and TRBJ1-1; maybe TRBD1 (5 bases). V lost 0 bases and J lost 3, with 5 bases in between. The CDR3 has 13 amino acids. The germline gives CDR1 MRHNA, CDR2 SNTAGT.

The chain is built from TRBV6-5 and TRBJ2-1, with 7 bases matching TRBD1. CDR1 MNHEY and CDR2 SVGAGI come from the germline V gene. This CDR3 spans 14 amino acids. V shed 6 bases and J 5 bases; nucleotides not matched to a gene: 7. The CDR3 bases are TGTGCCAGCAGCCTACAGGGGTTTCACAATGAGCAGTTCTTC. Translating it yields CASSLQGFHNEQFF.

The genes are TRBV30 and TRBJ2-7, with 7 positions matching TRBD2. The CDR3 has 17 residues. Germline V gene sequence: CDR1 GTSNPN, CDR2 SVGIG (reference sequence). Unmatched junction bases numbered 17, after V lost 2 bases and J lost 4 bases. The CDR3 bases are TGTGCCTGGAGTTCAATGGGTTCTGGCGGGAGAGGATACGAGCAGTACTTC. Residues: CAWSSMGSGGRGYEQYF. Using reference TRBV30 and TRBJ2-7 for the parts outside the CDR3, the full variable domain is SQTIHQWPATLVQPVGSPLSLECTVEGTSNPNLYWYRQAAGRGLQLLFYSVGIGQISSEVPQNLSASRPQDRQFILSSKKLLLSDSGFYLCAWSSMGSGGRGYEQYFGPGTRLTVT.

The V call is TRBV4-1, the J call TRBJ1-2; tentatively, D is TRBD1 (5 bases). Germline V lookup: CDR1 MGHRA, CDR2 YSYEKL. V was pared by 1 base and J by 1 base, with 13 bases between. This CDR3 contains 16 residues. The CDR3 loop reads CASSQVVTTVNYGYTF. The CDR3 DNA reads as TGCGCCAGCAGCCAAGTAGTGACGACAGTTAACTATGGCTACACCTTC.

V and J are TRBV5-8 and TRBJ2-1, with D perhaps matching TRBD2 (7 bases). This CDR3 is built from 16 residues. With 0 bases removed from V and 4 bases from J, the gap between germline ends came to 14 bases. Germline CDR1 SGHTS, CDR2 YDEGEE. CDR3 bases: TGTGCCAGCAGCTTGGGGGGGCAGCGGGGATACAATGAGCAGTTCTTC. This codes for CASSLGGQRGYNEQFF.

The chain recombines TRBV7-3 with TRBJ2-1; 12 bases agree with TRBD2. Per the germline V gene, CDR1 is SGHTA and CDR2 is FQGTGA. After removal of 2 bases from V and 4 bases from J, the junction contained 3 bases not matched to a gene. The CDR3 covers 16 residues. CDR3 in DNA: TGTGCCAGCAGCTTAGCACTAGCGGGAGGATACAATGAGCAGTTCTTC. Translating it yields CASSLALAGGYNEQFF.

This clone appeared once. The chain carries TRBV27 and TRBJ2-7; D call uncertain. Germline CDR1 and CDR2: MNHEY and SMNVEV (reference sequence). The V and J ends lost 3 bases and 3 bases respectively, with 12 bases between them. This CDR3 contains 14 residues. The CDR3 protein is CASSFKGTYYEQYF. In DNA, the CDR3 is TGTGCCAGCAGTTTTAAGGGTACATACTACGAGCAGTACTTC.

This chain links TRBV5-4 with TRBJ2-3, with 7 bases aligning to TRBD1. Losses at the gene ends were 0 bases for V and 5 bases for J; bases not matched to a gene: 6. Germline V CDR1 and CDR2: SGHNT, YYREEE (reference sequence). The CDR3 runs to 15 residues. The CDR3 DNA follows: TGTGCCAGCAGCTTGGGACAGGGAAGTGTAGATACGCAGTATTTT. This codes for CASSLGQGSVDTQYF.

The chain combines TRBV7-9 with TRBJ2-1; a possible D gene is TRBD2 (6 bases). Trimming stripped 0 bases from V and 4 bases from J, with 7 bases between. The V gene's germline CDR1 is SEHNR and CDR2 FQNEAQ (reference sequence). The CDR3 is 14 residues long. The CDR3 spells CASSLAGGYNEQFF. CDR3 sequence (DNA): TGTGCCAGCAGCTTAGCGGGGGGTTACAATGAGCAGTTCTTC.

The chain links TRBV7-9 to TRBJ2-1; 9 positions match TRBD1. The CDR3 consists of 19 residues. The J segment lost 3 bases and the V segment lost 4 bases, leaving 16 bases of the junction unmatched. Germline assignment: CDR1 SEHNR and CDR2 FQNEAQ (reference sequence). The CDR3 DNA reads TGTGCCAGCAGCTCGCTACTTGGGACAGGGCAATCCGACTACAATGAGCAGTTCTTC. Its translation is CASSSLLGTGQSDYNEQFF.

The chain carries TRBV27 and TRBJ2-2, with D possibly matching TRBD2 (5 bases). The CDR3 consists of 13 residues. Trimming took off 5 bases at V and 6 bases at J, with 10 bases between the two ends. Germline assignment: CDR1 MNHEY and CDR2 SMNVEV (reference sequence). As DNA, the CDR3 is TGTGCCAGCAGTCCCGGGGTAGCCGGGGAGCTGTTTTTT. Translated, it gives CASSPGVAGELFF.

V and J are TRBV30 and TRBJ2-3; 12 nucleotides align to TRBD2. From germline, CDR1 is GTSNPN and CDR2 SVGIG (reference sequence). After removal of 5 bases from V and 5 bases from J, the junction contained 11 bases not matched to a gene. The CDR3 length is 16 residues. The CDR3 DNA sequence: TGTGCCTGGGTCCCGGGACTAGCGGGTTCTATAGATACGCAGTATTTT. Amino acids: CAWVPGLAGSIDTQYF.

The chain recombines TRBV27 with TRBJ1-4; D is possibly TRBD1 (5 bases). V shed 9 bases and J shed 8 bases, with 7 bases lying between them. Germline loops: CDR1 MNHEY, CDR2 SMNVEV (reference sequence). CDR3 size: 10 residues. Here the CDR3 reads CASGGEKLFF. The CDR3 DNA sequence: TGTGCCAGTGGGGGGGAAAAACTGTTTTTT.

This clone occurred once. The CDR3 loop reads CASSQDLIGANQPQHF. CDR3 nucleotides: TGTGCCAGCAGCCAAGATCTAATAGGGGCCAATCAGCCCCAGCATTTT. This chain connects TRBV4-2 to TRBJ1-5; possibly TRBD1 for D (5 bases). V lost 0 bases and J lost 3, with 12 bases in between. Germline values: CDR1 LGHNA, CDR2 YNFKEQ. The CDR3 covers 16 residues.

This clone has just a few counts. This chain uses TRBV29-1 with TRBJ1-5; D is perhaps TRBD1 (6 bases). V was trimmed by 4 bases and J by 3 bases, leaving 16 bases between them. This CDR3 spans 15 amino acids. Germline V gives CDR1 SQVTM, CDR2 ANQGSEA. CDR3 in amino acids: CSVVESRGYNQPQHF. Written as DNA, the CDR3 is TGCAGCGTTGTTGAATCTAGGGGGTACAATCAGCCCCAGCATTTT.

The chain employs TRBV10-1 and TRBJ2-5; TRBD2 might be the D (6 bases). Germline loops: CDR1 WNHNN, CDR2 SYGVQD (reference sequence). The CDR3 runs to 15 residues. The ends were cut back, 3 bases at V and 5 bases at J, with 16 bases in the middle. CDR3 bases: TGCGCCAGCAGTGATCCGGAGGCGGGACGGGAGACCCAGTACTTC. Translation gives CASSDPEAGRETQYF.

This sequence joins TRBV10-1 and TRBJ2-5; D might be TRBD2 (7 bases). The DNA end is a closer match to TRBJ2-7, so the J assignment may be wrong. Germline-derived CDR1 and CDR2 are WNHNN and SYGVQD (reference sequence). The CDR3 contains 12 residues. CDR3 DNA: TGCGCCAGCAGTGAAGGGGGGGACGAGCAGTACTTC. Translated, it gives CASSEGGDEQYF.

As regards this clone: The same CDR3 arises from other DNA sequences in this sample as well. CDR3 DNA: TGCGCCAGCAGCCAAGATCCGGGAGCTAACTATGGCTACACCTTC. Translation: CASSQDPGANYGYTF. The chain uses TRBV4-1 and TRBJ1-2; no clear D. The germline CDR1 and CDR2 sequences are MGHRA and YSYEKL. This CDR3 contains 15 residues. V lost 0 bases, J lost 0 bases, and 8 bases lay in between.

This chain links TRBV4-2 with TRBJ2-7, with TRBD1 matching 7 bases. Trimming at V came to 0 bases and at J to 1 base, leaving 6 bases not matched to a gene. The germline V gene encodes CDR1 LGHNA and CDR2 YNFKEQ. The CDR3 extends over 16 amino acids. The CDR3 region has the DNA TGTGCCAGCAGCCAAGATAGGTCACAGGGGTCCTACGAGCAGTACTTC. Its protein is CASSQDRSQGSYEQYF.

The chain has TRBV30 and TRBJ1-3; D is unresolved. This CDR3 comprises 12 residues. Trimming stripped 0 bases from V and 4 bases from J, with 4 bases between. The germline CDR1 and CDR2 sequences are GTSNPN and SVGIG (reference sequence). The DNA of the CDR3 is TGTGCCTGGAGTGTAGGGGGAAACACCATATATTTT. Translated, it gives CAWSVGGNTIYF. The complete variable domain, with remaining parts taken from reference TRBV30 and TRBJ1-3, reads SQTIHQWPATLVQPVGSPLSLECTVEGTSNPNLYWYRQAAGRGLQLLFYSVGIGQISSEVPQNLSASRPQDRQFILSSKKLLLSDSGFYLCAWSVGGNTIYFGEGSWLTVV.